This entry describes one T cell receptor beta chain. What antigen it recognizes has not been identified. No much larger clone exists at a distance of one base, and base qualities are not known. Counted from cysteine to phenylalanine, this CDR3 has 18 amino acids. Only the CDR3 portion is preserved as DNA: 54 bases, with reading frame beginning at the first base. The germline V gene provides CDR1 KGHSH and CDR2 LQKENI. V sheds 2 bases and J sheds 0 bases, leaving 17 bases between their ends. The data were taken from a study of T cell clones after liver transplantation (dated by TCRdb to the late 2010s). Notes on the research overall: The samples were obtained from ITN030ST, a randomized trial that attempted immunosuppression withdrawal within 2 years after liver transplantation. After a pre-transplant mixed lymphocyte reaction, TCRbeta sequencing was used to pinpoint donor-reactive T cell clones, which were subsequently tracked in post-transplant blood. As an antigen-independent comparator for the donor-reactive sequences, third party-reactive TCRbeta sequences from pre-transplant MLRs were identified as well. Of the eight recipients, a few were HCV-positive, while the remaining recipients had been transplanted for non-autoimmune, non-viral indications. Until randomization at 12-24 months post-transplant, subjects were given standard immunosuppression, with no induction therapy. Tolerance was defined as complete withdrawal of immunosuppression for at least one year without a rise in liver enzymes beyond twice the upper limit of normal. Blood samples were collected pre-transplant, then pre-randomization ahead of withdrawal, and finally post-randomization once withdrawal had either been completed or failed. The studied cohort comprised 8 liver transplant recipients, 3 classified as tolerant and 5 as non-tolerant. The full study reports these points: The conclusions were preliminary, being limited by small, heterogeneous patient numbers and by non-standardized post-transplant time points. A significant post-transplant decrease in circulating donor-reactive CD4 TCRbeta sequences was observed in most of the 8 subjects, irrespective of tolerance or HCV status. When repertoire turnover was accounted for, significantly reduced detection of donor-reactive sequences was found in 7 of 8 subjects for CD4 and in 8 of 8 subjects for CD8. A greater decline was seen for donor-reactive sequences than for third party-reactive sequences, suggesting partial antigen-specific deletion unrelated to withdrawal success. Because no allograft tissue specimens were available, donor-reactive T cells may have migrated into the graft instead of being deleted. In two subjects, low numbers of available donor cells limited the measurable donor-reactive repertoire.

Using immunoSEQ, frozen genomic DNA was subjected to high-throughput TCRbeta CDR3 sequencing, a process that included PCR amplification, mapping, bias correction and internal controls. The paper's data handling went like this. Productive rearrangements were retained, and unique TCRbeta sequences were defined by the CDR3 nucleotide sequence together with the V and J gene. For classification of a sequence as donor-reactive, at least 5-fold expansion in CFSE-low cells relative to unstimulated pre-transplant cells and a frequency of at least 0.01% were required. Minimum frequency thresholds were set for each subject on the basis of the unstimulated sample with the lowest template count, so that a detection power of at least 90% was ensured. Jensen-Shannon divergence between the top 1000 TCRbeta sequences post-transplant and pre-transplant was used to measure repertoire turnover. Changes in detection of donor-reactive sequences were tested with two-sided Fisher's exact tests. TCRdb provides this immuneACCESS table in a form limited to in-frame rearrangements. Some clones are lacking; in checked studies, under half of them reflect an unresolved V gene, and why the rest are absent is not known. V, J and clone size derive from that table, while D and trimming were established from the DNA sequence. The sample contains tens of thousands of clones, around 80% of them found a single time. The biggest ten clones account for around 0.72% of the sample.

Unstimulated PBMCs, after thawing, were stained for CD3, CD4 and CD8 and then FACS-sorted into CD3+CD4+ and CD3+CD8+ populations. All 8 studied subjects were randomized to immunosuppression withdrawal. The Qiagen DNeasy Blood and Tissue Kit was used for isolation of genomic DNA. The chain is made from TRBV18 and TRBJ2-1; the D assignment is uncertain and may be TRBD1 or TRBD2, with 6 bases supporting each. Sequenced here: CD4+ T cells from blood, sampled 12 months after liver transplant. The TCR originated in a human patient who received a liver transplant. In patients who had a transplant, some T cells may come from the graft donor. The CDR3 in this case is CASSPYAGGSSSYNEQFF. The sequenced DNA is TGTGCCAGCTCACCATATGCCGGGGGCTCCAGCTCCTACAATGAGCAGTTCTTC.